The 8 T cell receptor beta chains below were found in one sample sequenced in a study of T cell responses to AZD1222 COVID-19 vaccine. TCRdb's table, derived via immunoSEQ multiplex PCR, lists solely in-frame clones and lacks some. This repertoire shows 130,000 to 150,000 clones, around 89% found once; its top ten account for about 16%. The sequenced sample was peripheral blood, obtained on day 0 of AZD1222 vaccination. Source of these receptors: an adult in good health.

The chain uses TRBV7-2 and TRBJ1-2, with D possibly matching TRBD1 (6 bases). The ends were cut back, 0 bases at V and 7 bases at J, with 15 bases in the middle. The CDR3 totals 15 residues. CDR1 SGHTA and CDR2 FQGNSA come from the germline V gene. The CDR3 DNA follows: TGTGCCAGCAGCTTAGCGCGGGGGGGCCAGAGTGGCTACACCTTC. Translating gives CASSLARGGQSGYTF.

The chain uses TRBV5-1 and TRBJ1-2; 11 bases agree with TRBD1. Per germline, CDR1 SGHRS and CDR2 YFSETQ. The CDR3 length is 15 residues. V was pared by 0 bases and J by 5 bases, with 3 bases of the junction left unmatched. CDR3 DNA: TGCGCCAGCAGCTTGGGGACAGGGGGCGGATATGGCTACACCTTC. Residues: CASSLGTGGGYGYTF.

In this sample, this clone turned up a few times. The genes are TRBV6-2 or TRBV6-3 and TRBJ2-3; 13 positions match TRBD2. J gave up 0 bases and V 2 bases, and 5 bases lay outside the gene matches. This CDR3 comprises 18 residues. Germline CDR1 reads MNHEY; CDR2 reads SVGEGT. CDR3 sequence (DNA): TGTGCCAGCAGTTACCCCCAGGGACTAGCGGGGAGCACAGATACGCAGTATTTT. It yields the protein CASSYPQGLAGSTDTQYF.

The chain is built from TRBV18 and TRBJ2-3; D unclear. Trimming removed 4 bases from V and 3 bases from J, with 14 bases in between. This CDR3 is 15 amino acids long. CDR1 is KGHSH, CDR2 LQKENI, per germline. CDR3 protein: CASSRDTGPTDTQYF. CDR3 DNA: TGTGCCAGCTCACGCGACACCGGACCAACAGATACGCAGTATTTT.

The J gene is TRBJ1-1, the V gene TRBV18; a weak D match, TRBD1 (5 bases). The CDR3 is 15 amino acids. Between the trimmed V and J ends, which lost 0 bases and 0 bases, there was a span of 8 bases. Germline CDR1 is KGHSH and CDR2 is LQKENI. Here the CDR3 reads CASSPPRGVNTEAFF. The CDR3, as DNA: TGTGCCAGCTCACCACCGAGGGGAGTGAACACTGAAGCTTTCTTT.

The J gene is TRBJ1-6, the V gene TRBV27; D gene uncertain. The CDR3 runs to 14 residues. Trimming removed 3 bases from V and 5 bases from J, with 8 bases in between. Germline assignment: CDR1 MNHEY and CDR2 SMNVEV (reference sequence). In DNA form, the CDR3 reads TGTGCCAGCAGTTTCACCGAGAATAATTCACCCCTCCACTTT. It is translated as CASSFTENNSPLHF.

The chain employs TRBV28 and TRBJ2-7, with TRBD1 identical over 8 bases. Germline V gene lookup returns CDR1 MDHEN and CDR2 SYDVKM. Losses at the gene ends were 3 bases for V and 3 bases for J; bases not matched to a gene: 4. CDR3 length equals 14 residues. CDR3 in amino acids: CASSFGTGFYEQYF. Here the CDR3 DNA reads TGTGCCAGCAGTTTCGGGACAGGATTCTACGAGCAGTACTTC.

This CDR3 is CASSGRDPSSYNEQFF. In nucleotides, the CDR3 is TGTGCCAGCAGTGGCAGGGATCCAAGCTCCTACAATGAGCAGTTCTTC. The J gene is TRBJ2-1, the V gene TRBV27; D possibly corresponds to TRBD1 (5 bases). The CDR3 sequence is 16 residues long. Per the germline V gene, CDR1 is MNHEY and CDR2 is SMNVEV (reference sequence). Trimming took off 5 bases at V and 0 bases at J, with 14 bases between the two ends.